The source of this T cell receptor beta chain is a study of blood T cell repertoires in COVID-19. As for the study in general: The United States, Italy and Spain provided the acute and convalescent COVID-19 samples. Sample material is recorded as cDNA or gDNA derived from T cells, B-cell-depleted T cells, or PBMCs.

The CDR3 contains 14 residues. Trimming removed 3 bases from V and 0 bases from J, with 9 bases in between. The V gene's germline CDR1 is WNHNN and CDR2 SYGVQD (reference sequence). Study processing details: Estimation of nucleated cell counts was performed using reference gene primer amplification. Profiled with immunoSEQ multiplex PCR; TCRdb holds only in-frame clones, not every one. V and J calls and clone size are copied from that table; D and trimming were computed from the DNA. The sample has roughly 250,000 clones; approximately 78% are singletons. The chain has TRBV10-1 and TRBJ2-7; D may be TRBD2 (6 bases). Sample: peripheral blood. The sequence derives from a woman aged 60-75 years with active or convalescent COVID-19. CDR3 sequence reads: CASSDRDFSYEQYF. Here the CDR3 DNA reads TGCGCCAGCAGTGACCGGGACTTCTCCTACGAGCAGTACTTC.